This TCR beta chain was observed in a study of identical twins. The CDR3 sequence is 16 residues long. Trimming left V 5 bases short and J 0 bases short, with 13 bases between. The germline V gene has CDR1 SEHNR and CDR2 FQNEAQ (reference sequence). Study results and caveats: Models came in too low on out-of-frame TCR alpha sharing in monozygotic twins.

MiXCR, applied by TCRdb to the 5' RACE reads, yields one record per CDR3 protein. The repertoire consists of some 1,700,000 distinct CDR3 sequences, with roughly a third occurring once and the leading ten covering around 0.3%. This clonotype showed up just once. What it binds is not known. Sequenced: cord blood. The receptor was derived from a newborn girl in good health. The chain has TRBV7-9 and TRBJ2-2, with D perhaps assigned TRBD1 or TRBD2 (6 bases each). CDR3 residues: CASSLPGAPNTGELFF. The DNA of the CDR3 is TGTGCCAGCAGCCTCCCGGGGGCGCCGAACACCGGGGAGCTGTTTTTT.